This is a list of T cell receptor beta chains from one sample in a study of shared clonotypes between healthy human individuals. Measured with immunoSEQ multiplex PCR; TCRdb has only the in-frame clones, and not every one. Of about 1.4 million clones in the sample, roughly 95% were seen once. The material sequenced was naive CD4+ T cells sorted from blood. These receptors were taken from a young man in good health. Both conserved end residues are part of each CDR3. D genes are given only for firm matches. Where a row states a size, it is once, few, many or the class of an expanded clone; other rows omit it.

V: TRBV18; D: -; size: -; J: TRBJ2-6; CDR3: CASSQIGSPISGANVLTF; DNA: TGTGCCAGCTCCCAGATTGGCAGTCCCATTTCTGGGGCCAACGTCCTGACTTTC
V: TRBV5-6; D: TRBD1; size: -; J: TRBJ2-7; CDR3: CASSLWTGGEQYF; DNA: TGTGCCAGCAGCTTGTGGACAGGGGGCGAGCAGTACTTC
V: TRBV11-2; D: -; size: -; J: TRBJ2-7; CDR3: CASSLAAGNYEQYF; DNA: TGTGCCAGCAGCTTAGCGGCTGGGAACTACGAGCAGTACTTC
V: TRBV10-1; D: -; size: -; J: TRBJ2-7; CDR3: CASSVRGNYEQYF; DNA: TGCGCCAGCAGTGTTCGGGGGAACTACGAGCAGTACTTC
V: TRBV4-2; D: TRBD2; size: -; J: TRBJ2-3; CDR3: CASSQEVAAGGPLVDTQYF; DNA: TGTGCCAGCAGCCAAGAAGTTGCAGCGGGAGGGCCGTTGGTAGATACGCAGTATTTT
V: TRBV5-1; D: -; size: -; J: TRBJ1-4; CDR3: CASSFTAANEKLFF; DNA: TGCGCCAGCAGCTTTACTGCGGCTAATGAAAAACTGTTTTTT
V: TRBV28; D: -; size: once; J: TRBJ1-2; CDR3: CASTHDYGYTF; DNA: TGTGCCAGCACGCACGACTATGGCTACACCTTC
V: TRBV18; D: TRBD1; size: -; J: TRBJ1-1; CDR3: CASSIGQVGTEAFF; DNA: TGTGCCAGCTCAATTGGACAGGTTGGGACTGAAGCTTTCTTT
V: TRBV5-1; D: -; size: many; J: TRBJ1-2; CDR3: CASSEQGLDGYTF; DNA: TGCGCCAGCAGCGAGCAGGGGCTGGATGGCTACACCTTC
V: TRBV27; D: -; size: -; J: TRBJ2-1; CDR3: CASRTTGIHEQFF; DNA: TGTGCCAGCAGAACGACGGGTATCCATGAGCAGTTCTTC
V: TRBV27; D: TRBD2; size: once; J: TRBJ2-3; CDR3: CASSWPSGRSSTDTQYF; DNA: TGTGCCAGCAGTTGGCCTAGCGGGAGGTCTAGCACAGATACGCAGTATTTT
V: TRBV7-2; D: -; size: -; J: TRBJ1-5; CDR3: CASSPWGQPQHF; DNA: TGTGCCAGCAGCCCCTGGGGGCAGCCCCAGCATTTT
V: TRBV5-6; D: TRBD1; size: -; J: TRBJ2-3; CDR3: CASSLPGQGIDTQYF; DNA: TGTGCCAGCAGCTTACCGGGACAGGGCATAGATACGCAGTATTTT
V: TRBV28; D: TRBD2; size: -; J: TRBJ2-7; CDR3: CASSKAGAGDEQYF; DNA: TGTGCCAGCAGCAAAGCGGGAGCGGGGGACGAGCAGTACTTC
V: TRBV28; D: -; size: -; J: TRBJ1-5; CDR3: CAVRDPSDIRNQPQHF; DNA: TGTGCAGTCCGGGACCCTTCCGACATTCGCAATCAGCCCCAGCATTTT
V: TRBV5-1; D: -; size: -; J: TRBJ1-3; CDR3: CASSLGGQSGNTIYF; DNA: TGCGCCAGCAGCTTGGGCGGACAATCTGGAAACACCATATATTTT
V: TRBV28; D: TRBD1; size: -; J: TRBJ1-4; CDR3: CASSHRDRGVSNEKLFF; DNA: TGTGCCAGCAGTCACCGGGACAGGGGGGTGTCTAATGAAAAACTGTTTTTT
V: TRBV5-1; D: -; size: -; J: TRBJ1-3; CDR3: CASSLGRPGNTIYF; DNA: TGCGCCAGCAGCTTGGGGAGACCTGGAAACACCATATATTTT
V: TRBV15; D: -; size: -; J: TRBJ2-3; CDR3: CATSRVDYIDTQYF; DNA: TGTGCCACCAGCAGAGTTGACTACATAGATACGCAGTATTTT
V: TRBV7-9; D: TRBD1; size: -; J: TRBJ1-5; CDR3: CASSLGDRGLQPQHF; DNA: TGTGCCAGCAGCTTAGGGGACAGGGGGCTTCAGCCCCAGCATTTT
V: TRBV28; D: -; size: -; J: TRBJ1-2; CDR3: CASSLPPGYGYTF; DNA: TGTGCCAGCAGTTTACCCCCGGGCTATGGCTACACCTTC
V: TRBV30; D: -; size: -; J: TRBJ1-3; CDR3: CAWSVTQIGNTIYF; DNA: TGTGCCTGGAGTGTGACTCAAATCGGGAACACCATATATTTT
V: TRBV5-1; D: TRBD2; size: -; J: TRBJ2-3; CDR3: CASSLKLAGLTEDTQYF; DNA: TGCGCCAGCAGCTTGAAACTAGCGGGATTAACTGAAGATACGCAGTATTTT
V: TRBV7-6; D: TRBD2; size: -; J: TRBJ2-3; CDR3: CASSLAPGGPGSGTDTQYF; DNA: TGTGCCAGCAGCTTAGCGCCGGGGGGACCGGGGTCGGGCACAGATACGCAGTATTTT
V: TRBV7-9; D: -; size: few; J: TRBJ2-1; CDR3: CASSHGGEDNEQFF; DNA: TGTGCCAGCAGCCATGGCGGGGAGGACAATGAGCAGTTCTTC
V: TRBV25-1; D: -; size: -; J: TRBJ2-7; CDR3: CASSELSGTEQYF; DNA: TGTGCCAGCAGTGAATTGAGCGGCACGGAGCAGTACTTC
V: TRBV6-6; D: TRBD2; size: -; J: TRBJ2-1; CDR3: CASSRLAADNEQFF; DNA: TGTGCCAGCAGCCGACTAGCGGCTGACAATGAGCAGTTCTTC
V: TRBV27; D: TRBD2; size: -; J: TRBJ2-4; CDR3: CASSRTSGSAGFRAKNIQYF; DNA: TGTGCCAGCAGTCGGACTAGCGGGAGTGCTGGCTTTAGGGCCAAAAACATTCAGTACTTC
V: TRBV7-9; D: -; size: -; J: TRBJ2-7; CDR3: CASSSDKQSYEQYF; DNA: TGTGCCAGCAGCTCAGATAAGCAGAGCTACGAGCAGTACTTC
V: TRBV5-4; D: TRBD1; size: -; J: TRBJ2-1; CDR3: CASSWGQGAFNEQFF; DNA: TGTGCCAGCAGCTGGGGACAGGGAGCTTTCAATGAGCAGTTCTTC
V: TRBV2; D: -; size: -; J: TRBJ2-5; CDR3: CASSQRLAGETQYF; DNA: TGTGCCAGCAGCCAGCGGCTAGCTGGAGAGACCCAGTACTTC
V: TRBV6-1; D: TRBD1; size: -; J: TRBJ1-1; CDR3: CASRMTGSNTEAFF; DNA: TGTGCCAGCAGGATGACAGGGTCGAACACTGAAGCTTTCTTT
V: TRBV13; D: -; size: -; J: TRBJ2-1; CDR3: CASSLGAGTHNEQFF; DNA: TGTGCCAGCAGCTTAGGCGCAGGGACTCACAATGAGCAGTTCTTC
V: TRBV18; D: TRBD1; size: -; J: TRBJ2-3; CDR3: CASSPLGPGGVSTDTQYF; DNA: TGTGCCAGCTCACCACTTGGGCCAGGGGGCGTTTCGACAGATACGCAGTATTTT
V: TRBV27; D: -; size: once; J: TRBJ2-1; CDR3: CASSSSGTPDNEQFF; DNA: TGTGCCAGCAGTTCCTCCGGGACACCCGACAATGAGCAGTTCTTC
V: TRBV7-9; D: -; size: -; J: TRBJ2-2; CDR3: CASSKGDTGELFF; DNA: TGTGCCAGCAGCAAGGGAGACACCGGGGAGCTGTTTTTT
V: TRBV6-5; D: -; size: -; J: TRBJ1-2; CDR3: CASSYSANYGYTF; DNA: TGTGCCAGCAGTTACTCAGCTAACTATGGCTACACCTTC
V: TRBV28; D: TRBD2; size: -; J: TRBJ2-3; CDR3: CASSFEGTSSDTQYF; DNA: TGTGCCAGCAGTTTTGAAGGGACTAGCTCAGATACGCAGTATTTT
V: TRBV5-4; D: TRBD1; size: -; J: TRBJ2-6; CDR3: CASSTQGGPFHVLTF; DNA: TGTGCCAGCAGCACACAGGGGGGTCCCTTCCACGTCCTGACTTTC
V: TRBV5-1; D: -; size: -; J: TRBJ1-2; CDR3: CASSPTPSNYGYTF; DNA: TGCGCCAGCAGCCCTACACCTTCTAACTATGGCTACACCTTC
V: TRBV7-6; D: TRBD2; size: -; J: TRBJ2-7; CDR3: CASSLVSSGYEQYF; DNA: TGTGCCAGCAGCTTAGTGTCTAGCGGTTACGAGCAGTACTTC
V: TRBV19; D: TRBD2; size: -; J: TRBJ2-7; CDR3: CASSNRLAGGPSLKQYF; DNA: TGTGCCAGTAGTAACCGACTAGCGGGAGGCCCCAGTCTAAAGCAGTACTTC
V: TRBV5-4; D: TRBD2; size: -; J: TRBJ2-2; CDR3: CASSLGTSGNYGELFF; DNA: TGTGCCAGCAGCTTGGGGACTAGCGGGAATTACGGGGAGCTGTTTTTT
V: TRBV29-1; D: TRBD1; size: once; J: TRBJ2-7; CDR3: CSVESQGAYEQYF; DNA: TGCAGCGTTGAATCTCAGGGGGCCTACGAGCAGTACTTC
V: TRBV6-1; D: TRBD1; size: once; J: TRBJ2-7; CDR3: CASSGWTGGAEQYF; DNA: TGTGCCAGCAGTGGTTGGACAGGGGGCGCCGAGCAGTACTTC
V: TRBV5-4; D: -; size: -; J: TRBJ2-1; CDR3: CASSSYSGYNEQFF; DNA: TGTGCCAGCAGCTCATATAGCGGTTACAATGAGCAGTTCTTC
V: TRBV5-1; D: TRBD2; size: -; J: TRBJ2-1; CDR3: CASSLARLAVHNEQFF; DNA: TGCGCCAGCAGCTTGGCCAGACTAGCGGTACACAATGAGCAGTTCTTC
V: TRBV5-6; D: -; size: -; J: TRBJ2-5; CDR3: CASSVQGKVTQYF; DNA: TGTGCCAGCAGCGTACAGGGAAAGGTGACCCAGTACTTC
V: TRBV7-8; D: -; size: -; J: TRBJ1-2; CDR3: CASSLFVQYDYGYTF; DNA: TGTGCCAGCAGCTTATTCGTACAGTATGACTATGGCTACACCTTC
V: TRBV5-1; D: -; size: -; J: TRBJ1-2; CDR3: CASSRGTIENYGYTF; DNA: TGCGCCAGCAGCAGGGGGACTATTGAAAACTATGGCTACACCTTC
V: TRBV5-1; D: -; size: -; J: TRBJ2-1; CDR3: CASSFSETNSYNEQFF; DNA: TGCGCCAGCAGCTTTAGCGAAACTAACTCCTACAATGAGCAGTTCTTC
V: TRBV2; D: TRBD2; size: -; J: TRBJ2-3; CDR3: CASSETSGPSTDTQYF; DNA: TGTGCCAGCAGTGAAACTAGCGGACCTAGCACAGATACGCAGTATTTT
V: TRBV30; D: -; size: -; J: TRBJ2-7; CDR3: CAWRRASSREQYF; DNA: TGTGCCTGGAGAAGGGCTAGCTCTCGCGAGCAGTACTTC
V: TRBV27; D: -; size: -; J: TRBJ2-1; CDR3: CASSLAGLSSYNEQFF; DNA: TGTGCCAGCAGTTTGGCGGGACTTAGCTCCTACAATGAGCAGTTCTTC
V: TRBV28; D: -; size: -; J: TRBJ1-2; CDR3: CASITALNYGYTF; DNA: TGTGCCAGCATTACGGCACTGAACTATGGCTACACCTTC
V: TRBV2; D: TRBD2; size: -; J: TRBJ2-1; CDR3: CASSGILAGVDNEQFF; DNA: TGTGCCAGCAGTGGAATACTAGCGGGAGTTGATAATGAGCAGTTCTTC
V: TRBV7-2; D: TRBD2; size: -; J: TRBJ2-3; CDR3: CASSLLAMGRDTQYF; DNA: TGTGCCAGCAGCCTACTAGCGATGGGTCGCGATACGCAGTATTTT
V: TRBV11-3; D: -; size: -; J: TRBJ2-1; CDR3: CASSSGTSNEQFF; DNA: TGTGCCAGCAGCTCAGGGACAAGCAATGAGCAGTTCTTC
V: TRBV29-1; D: -; size: once; J: TRBJ2-5; CDR3: CSALGRSQETQYF; DNA: TGCAGCGCCCTGGGACGGTCGCAAGAGACCCAGTACTTC
V: TRBV6-6; D: TRBD1; size: -; J: TRBJ2-5; CDR3: CASSYRAGGAETQYF; DNA: TGTGCCAGCAGTTACCGGGCAGGGGGCGCAGAGACCCAGTACTTC